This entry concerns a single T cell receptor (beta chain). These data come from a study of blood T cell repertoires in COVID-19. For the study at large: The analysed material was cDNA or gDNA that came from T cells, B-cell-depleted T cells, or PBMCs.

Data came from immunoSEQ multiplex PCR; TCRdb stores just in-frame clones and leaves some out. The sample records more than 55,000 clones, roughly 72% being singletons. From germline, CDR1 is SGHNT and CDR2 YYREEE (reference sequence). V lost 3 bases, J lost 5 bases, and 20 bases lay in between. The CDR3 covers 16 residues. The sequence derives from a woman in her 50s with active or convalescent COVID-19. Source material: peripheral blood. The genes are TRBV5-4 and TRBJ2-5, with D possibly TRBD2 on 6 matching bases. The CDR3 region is CASSSNRGGNRETQYF. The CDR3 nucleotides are TGTGCCAGCAGCTCGAATCGGGGAGGCAATAGGGAGACCCAGTACTTC.